These T cell receptor beta chains were read from a single sample in a study of T cell changes during pregnancy in multiple sclerosis. Assay: immunoSEQ multiplex PCR; the TCRdb copy retains only in-frame clones and omits some. The profile covers about 20,000 clones, with roughly 89% appearing a single time and approximately 5% taken by the ten largest. The sample consisted of CD8+ T cells from peripheral blood mononuclear cells, taken in the second trimester of pregnancy. The receptors here all came from a female donor in good health, enrolled as a control in a pregnancy study. The CDR3 runs from the conserved cysteine through the conserved F or W. The D gene is left open where the match is weak. Size is stated for part of the rows, as once, few or many counts, or as a class when the clone is expanded.

>-|TRBJ2-1|TRBV29-1|TRBD1
CSVGLYRGSYNEQFF
TGCAGCGTTGGCCTCTACAGGGGGTCCTACAATGAGCAGTTCTTC
>-|TRBJ1-1|TRBV27|-
CASSFTVPYTEAFF
TGTGCCAGCAGTTTTACGGTTCCTTACACTGAAGCTTTCTTT
>-|TRBJ2-1|TRBV6-5|TRBD1
CASSYGTGGYNEQFF
TGTGCCAGCAGTTACGGGACAGGGGGCTACAATGAGCAGTTCTTC
>-|TRBJ2-6|TRBV15|-
CATSRDQSGANVLTF
TGTGCCACCAGCAGAGATCAATCTGGGGCCAACGTCCTGACTTTC
>-|TRBJ2-7|TRBV4-3|-
CASSQDRVGGSYEQYF
TGCGCCAGCAGCCAAGATCGAGTAGGCGGGTCCTACGAGCAGTACTTC
>few|TRBJ2-1|TRBV27|TRBD2
CASSLLAGGLYNEQFF
TGTGCCAGCAGTTTACTAGCGGGAGGTCTATACAATGAGCAGTTCTTC
>-|TRBJ2-1|TRBV25-1|TRBD1
CASTPSARGHNEQFF
TGTGCCAGCACCCCGAGCGCCAGGGGGCACAATGAGCAGTTCTTC
>-|TRBJ1-5|TRBV28|TRBD1
CASSSDRDQVDQPQHF
TGTGCCAGTTCTTCAGACAGGGATCAAGTTGATCAGCCCCAGCATTTT
>once|TRBJ1-2|TRBV28|-
CASSFPLTGKGYTF
TGTGCCAGCAGTTTCCCCCTAACAGGAAAGGGCTACACCTTC
>-|TRBJ2-7|TRBV27|-
CASSTQGYEQYF
TGTGCCAGCAGCACACAGGGTTACGAGCAGTACTTC
>-|TRBJ1-1|TRBV28|-
CASSLVVRAHTEAFF
TGTGCCAGCAGTTTGGTTGTCCGCGCTCACACTGAAGCTTTCTTT
>-|TRBJ1-1|TRBV7-6|TRBD1
CASSLGTGTNTEAFF
TGTGCCAGCAGCTTGGGGACAGGGACGAACACTGAAGCTTTCTTT
>-|TRBJ2-6|TRBV28|TRBD1
CASSWGQGAGANVLTF
TGTGCCAGCAGTTGGGGACAGGGGGCTGGGGCCAACGTCCTGACTTTC
>-|TRBJ2-2|TRBV6-4|-
CASSDEGSTGELFF
TGTGCCAGCAGTGACGAGGGTTCCACCGGGGAGCTGTTTTTT
>-|TRBJ1-5|TRBV27|-
CASSPIIGADQPQHF
TGTGCCAGCAGTCCAATCATTGGGGCCGATCAGCCCCAGCATTTT
>-|TRBJ2-1|TRBV6-4|TRBD2
CASSDGTSGANEQFF
TGTGCCAGCAGCGACGGGACTAGCGGGGCCAATGAGCAGTTCTTC
>-|TRBJ1-1|TRBV19|TRBD1
CASTAKTGGFTEAFF
TGTGCCAGTACCGCGAAGACAGGGGGTTTCACTGAAGCTTTCTTT
>-|TRBJ2-7|TRBV9|TRBD1
CASSPRQGAYEQYF
TGTGCCAGCAGCCCTCGACAGGGAGCCTACGAGCAGTACTTC
>-|TRBJ1-1|TRBV6-5|TRBD1
CASSLRTGGSTEAFF
TGTGCCAGCAGTCTCCGGACAGGGGGCTCCACTGAAGCTTTCTTT
>-|TRBJ2-7|TRBV4-3|-
CASSLGTGSYEQYF
TGCGCCAGCAGCCTTGGGACTGGCTCCTACGAGCAGTACTTC
>-|TRBJ1-5|TRBV5-6|-
CASTEGPNQPQHF
TGTGCCAGCACGGAGGGTCCCAATCAGCCCCAGCATTTT
>-|TRBJ2-7|TRBV2|-
CASSVGRGYEQYF
TGTGCCAGCAGTGTCGGCAGGGGTTACGAGCAGTACTTC
>-|TRBJ2-2|TRBV28|TRBD2
CASSLLAGVAGELFF
TGTGCCAGCAGCCTACTAGCGGGAGTTGCCGGGGAGCTGTTTTTT
>-|TRBJ1-1|TRBV19|-
CASTAGLQAFF
TGTGCCAGTACCGCTGGACTGCAAGCTTTCTTT
>few|TRBJ2-5|TRBV6-1|-
CASSEAMGSPETQYF
TGTGCCAGCAGTGAAGCGATGGGTAGCCCAGAGACCCAGTACTTC
>-|TRBJ2-5|TRBV11-2|-
CASSQQETQYF
TGTGCCAGCAGCCAACAAGAGACCCAGTACTTC
>-|TRBJ2-1|TRBV5-1|TRBD2
CASSLAKTGGNMDEQFF
TGCGCCAGCAGCTTGGCCAAGACGGGAGGAAATATGGATGAGCAGTTCTTC
>-|TRBJ1-5|TRBV28|TRBD1
CASRGGTAYSNQPQHF
TGTGCCAGCAGAGGAGGGACAGCATATAGCAATCAGCCCCAGCATTTT
>-|TRBJ1-3|TRBV11-2|-
CAINSRDISGNTIYF
TGTGCCATCAACTCCCGGGACATCTCTGGAAACACCATATATTTT
>-|TRBJ2-1|TRBV7-9|-
CASSQTRSYGEQFF
TGTGCCAGCAGCCAGACTAGGAGCTACGGTGAGCAGTTCTTC
>once|TRBJ2-7|TRBV30|TRBD1
CAWSVGFRDSFRDEQYF
TGTGCCTGGAGTGTAGGGTTCCGGGACAGCTTTAGGGACGAGCAGTACTTC
>-|TRBJ2-1|TRBV11-3|TRBD2
CASSLGLAAYNEQFF
TGTGCCAGCAGCTTAGGTCTAGCGGCGTACAATGAGCAGTTCTTC
>-|TRBJ1-4|TRBV28|TRBD1
CASSFRDRADEKLFF
TGTGCCAGCAGTTTCCGGGACAGGGCGGATGAAAAACTGTTTTTT
>-|TRBJ2-3|TRBV11-2|-
CASSMDTNTDTQYF
TGTGCCAGCAGCATGGACACCAACACAGATACGCAGTATTTT
>-|TRBJ1-4|TRBV6-1|-
CASSDLNEKLFF
TGTGCCAGCAGTGACTTAAATGAAAAACTGTTTTTT
>-|TRBJ2-7|TRBV5-6|TRBD2
CASSLGTRIPYEQYF
TGTGCCAGCAGCTTGGGGACTAGGATTCCCTACGAGCAGTACTTC
>-|TRBJ2-1|TRBV7-6|TRBD2
CASTSGVRYEQFF
TGTGCCAGCACTAGCGGGGTTAGGTATGAGCAGTTCTTC
>-|TRBJ2-1|TRBV15|-
CATSSEDWINEQFF
TGTGCCACCAGCAGTGAGGACTGGATCAATGAGCAGTTCTTC
>-|TRBJ2-5|TRBV5-4|-
CASSSDTKETQYF
TGTGCCAGCAGCTCGGACACTAAAGAGACCCAGTACTTC
>-|TRBJ2-1|TRBV11-2|TRBD1
CASSPGGDEQFF
TGTGCCAGCAGCCCAGGGGGCGATGAGCAGTTCTTC
>-|TRBJ2-1|TRBV4-2|-
CASSQESTRYNEQFF
TGTGCCAGCAGCCAAGAAAGCACTCGTTACAATGAGCAGTTCTTC
>-|TRBJ2-7|TRBV6-1|TRBD2
CASSEGTSGPYEQYF
TGTGCCAGCAGTGAAGGGACTAGCGGCCCCTACGAGCAGTACTTC
>few|TRBJ2-2|TRBV6-4|TRBD1
CASSPTGGDTGELFF
TGTGCCAGCAGTCCGACAGGGGGCGACACCGGGGAGCTGTTTTTT
>-|TRBJ2-7|TRBV29-1|-
CSAVGHFFEQYF
TGCAGCGCAGTGGGACACTTCTTCGAGCAGTACTTC
>-|TRBJ2-1|TRBV10-3|TRBD2
CAISDSSGLAGGPNNEQFF
TGTGCCATCAGCGACAGCTCGGGACTAGCGGGAGGGCCCAACAATGAGCAGTTCTTC
>-|TRBJ2-1|TRBV9|-
CASSVDNSGSYNEQFF
TGTGCCAGCAGCGTAGATAATAGCGGCTCCTACAATGAGCAGTTCTTC
>-|TRBJ2-2|TRBV6-4|-
CASSPGNTGELFF
TGTGCCAGCAGTCCAGGGAACACCGGGGAGCTGTTTTTT
>-|TRBJ2-1|TRBV7-8|TRBD2
CASSLVVGTSGSSEQFF
TGTGCCAGCAGCTTAGTGGTTGGGACTAGCGGGAGTAGTGAGCAGTTCTTC
>-|TRBJ2-7|TRBV29-1|TRBD1
CSVEDRGGRGEQYF
TGCAGCGTTGAAGATCGGGGCGGCAGGGGGGAGCAGTACTTC
>-|TRBJ1-3|TRBV7-8|-
CASSPRVPPYPGNTIYF
TGTGCCAGCAGCCCAAGAGTGCCGCCCTACCCTGGAAACACCATATATTTT
>-|TRBJ2-2|TRBV7-9|-
CASSSHARGTGELFF
TGTGCCAGCAGCTCCCACGCAAGGGGGACCGGGGAGCTGTTTTTT
>-|TRBJ2-5|TRBV5-1|-
CASSPDYGQGPKGGETQYF
TGCGCCAGCAGCCCCGATTACGGGCAGGGGCCTAAAGGGGGAGAGACCCAGTACTTC
>-|TRBJ2-7|TRBV18|-
CASSPLAGDSYEQYF
TGTGCCAGCTCACCACTGGCAGGGGACTCCTACGAGCAGTACTTC
>once|TRBJ1-2|TRBV6-5|-
CASSYSGLGKNGYTF
TGTGCCAGCAGTTACTCCGGTCTCGGGAAGAACGGCTACACCTTC
>-|TRBJ1-1|TRBV10-1|-
CASSDEGVEAFF
TGCGCCAGCAGTGATGAGGGAGTTGAAGCTTTCTTT
>-|TRBJ2-7|TRBV7-9|TRBD2
CASRHSGLATKSGEQYF
TGTGCCAGCAGACATTCCGGACTAGCGACAAAGAGTGGAGAGCAGTACTTC
>-|TRBJ2-7|TRBV2|TRBD2
CASSEVGGTSGSFSYEQYF
TGTGCCAGCAGTGAAGTTGGGGGGACTAGCGGGAGTTTCTCCTACGAGCAGTACTTC